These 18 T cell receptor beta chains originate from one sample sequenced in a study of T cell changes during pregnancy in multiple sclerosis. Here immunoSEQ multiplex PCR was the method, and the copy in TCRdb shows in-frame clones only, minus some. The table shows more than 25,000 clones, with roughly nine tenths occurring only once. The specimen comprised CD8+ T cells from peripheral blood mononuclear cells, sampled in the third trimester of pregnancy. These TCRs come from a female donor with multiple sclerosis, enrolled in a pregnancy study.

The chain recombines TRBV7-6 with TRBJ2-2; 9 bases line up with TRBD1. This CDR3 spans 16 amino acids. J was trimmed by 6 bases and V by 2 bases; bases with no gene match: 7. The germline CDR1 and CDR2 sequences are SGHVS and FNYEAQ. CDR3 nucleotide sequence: TGTGCCAGCAGCTTACCATGGACAGGGGACCCCGGGGAGCTGTTTTTT. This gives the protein CASSLPWTGDPGELFF. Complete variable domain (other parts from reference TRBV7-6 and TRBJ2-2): GAGVSQSPRYKVTKRGQDVALRCDPISGHVSLYWYRQALGQGPEFLTYFNYEAQQDKSGLPNDRFSAERPEGSISTLTIQRTEQRDSAMYRCASSLPWTGDPGELFFGEGSRLTVL.

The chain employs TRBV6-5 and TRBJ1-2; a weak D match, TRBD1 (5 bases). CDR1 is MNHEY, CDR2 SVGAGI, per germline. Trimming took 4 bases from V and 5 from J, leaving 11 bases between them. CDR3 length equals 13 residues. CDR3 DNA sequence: TGTGCCAGCAGTTCGACAGACCTTTATGGCTACACCTTC. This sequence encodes CASSSTDLYGYTF.

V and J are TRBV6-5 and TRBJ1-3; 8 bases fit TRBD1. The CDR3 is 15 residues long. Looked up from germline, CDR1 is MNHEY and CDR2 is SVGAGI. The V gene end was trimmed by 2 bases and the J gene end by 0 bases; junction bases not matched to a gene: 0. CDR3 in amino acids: CASSYTGGSGNTIYF. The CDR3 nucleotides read TGTGCCAGCAGTTACACAGGGGGCTCTGGAAACACCATATATTTT.

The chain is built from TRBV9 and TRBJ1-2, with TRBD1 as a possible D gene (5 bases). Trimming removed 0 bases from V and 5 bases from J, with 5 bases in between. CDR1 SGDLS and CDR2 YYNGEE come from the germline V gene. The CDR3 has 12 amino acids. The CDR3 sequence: CASSVEGYGYTF. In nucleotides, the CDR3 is TGTGCCAGCAGCGTAGAGGGGTATGGCTACACCTTC.

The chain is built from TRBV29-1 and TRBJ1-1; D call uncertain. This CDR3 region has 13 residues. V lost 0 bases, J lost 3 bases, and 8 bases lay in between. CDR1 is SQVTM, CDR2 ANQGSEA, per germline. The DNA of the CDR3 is TGCAGCGTTGAAGAGGAGAATTACACTGAAGCTTTCTTT. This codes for CSVEEENYTEAFF.

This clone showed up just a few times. The CDR3 here is CSHRENTEAFF. CDR3 bases: TGCAGCCACCGGGAGAACACTGAAGCTTTCTTT. This rearrangement joins TRBV20-1 to TRBJ1-1, with unresolved D. The germline CDR1 and CDR2 sequences are DFQATT and SNEGSKA (reference sequence). CDR3 length equals 11 residues.

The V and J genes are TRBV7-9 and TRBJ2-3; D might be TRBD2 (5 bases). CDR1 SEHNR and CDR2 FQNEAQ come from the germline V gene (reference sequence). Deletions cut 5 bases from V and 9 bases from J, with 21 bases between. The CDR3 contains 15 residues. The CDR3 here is CASSTPSGIPETQYF. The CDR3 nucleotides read TGTGCCAGCAGCACCCCCAGCGGTATTCCGGAAACGCAGTATTTT.

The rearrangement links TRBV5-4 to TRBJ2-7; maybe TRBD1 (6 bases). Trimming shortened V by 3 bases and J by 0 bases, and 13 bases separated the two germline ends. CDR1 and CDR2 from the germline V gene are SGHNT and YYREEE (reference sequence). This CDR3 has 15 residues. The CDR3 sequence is CASSWGRASSYEQYF. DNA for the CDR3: TGTGCCAGCAGCTGGGGGCGGGCGAGCTCCTACGAGCAGTACTTC.

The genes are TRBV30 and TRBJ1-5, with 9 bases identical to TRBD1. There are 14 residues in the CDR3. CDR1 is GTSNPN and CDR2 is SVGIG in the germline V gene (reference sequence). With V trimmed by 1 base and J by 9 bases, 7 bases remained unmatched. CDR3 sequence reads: CAWSAGTGLGPQHF. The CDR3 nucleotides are TGTGCCTGGAGTGCCGGGACAGGGCTCGGGCCCCAGCATTTT.

In DNA form, the CDR3 reads TGTGCCAGCAGCCGCCGACCGGACAGGGCCTCCTACGAGCAGTACTTC. It translates to CASSRRPDRASYEQYF. V usage is TRBV5-4 and J usage is TRBJ2-7, with TRBD1 matching 8 bases. Germline CDR1 and CDR2: SGHNT and YYREEE (reference sequence). V lost 4 bases and J lost 0; bases outside the gene matches: 9. This CDR3 has 16 residues.

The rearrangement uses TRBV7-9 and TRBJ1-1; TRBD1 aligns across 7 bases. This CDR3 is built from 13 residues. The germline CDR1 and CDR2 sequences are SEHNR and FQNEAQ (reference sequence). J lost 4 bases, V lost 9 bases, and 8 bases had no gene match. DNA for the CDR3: TGTGCCAGTACCAGGGGGTCTGGCACTGAAGCTTTCTTT. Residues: CASTRGSGTEAFF.

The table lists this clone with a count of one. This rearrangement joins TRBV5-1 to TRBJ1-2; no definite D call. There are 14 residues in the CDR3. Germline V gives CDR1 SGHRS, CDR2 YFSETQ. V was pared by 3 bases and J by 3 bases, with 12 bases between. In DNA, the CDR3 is TGCGCCAGCAGCTCTCCGGGTGACGACTATGGCTACACCTTC. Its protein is CASSSPGDDYGYTF.

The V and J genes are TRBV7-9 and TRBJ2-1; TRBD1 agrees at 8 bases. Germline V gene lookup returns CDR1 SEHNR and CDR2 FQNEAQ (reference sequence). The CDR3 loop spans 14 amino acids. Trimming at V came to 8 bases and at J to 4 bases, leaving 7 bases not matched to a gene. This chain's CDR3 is CASAGQGFYNEQFF. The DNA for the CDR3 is TGTGCCAGCGCCGGACAGGGCTTTTACAATGAGCAGTTCTTC.

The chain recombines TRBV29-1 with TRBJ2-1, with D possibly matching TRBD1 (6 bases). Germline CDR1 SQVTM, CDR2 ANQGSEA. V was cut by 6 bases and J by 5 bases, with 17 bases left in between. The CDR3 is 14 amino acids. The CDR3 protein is CSVRRLGGDNEQFF. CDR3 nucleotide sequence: TGCAGCGTCCGTAGGTTAGGGGGTGACAATGAGCAGTTCTTC.

CDR3 in amino acids: CASSESSSKNQDEQFF. The DNA for the CDR3 is TGCGCCAGCAGTGAGTCTTCGAGCAAGAACCAGGATGAGCAGTTCTTC. The chain carries TRBV10-1 and TRBJ2-1; D unclear. This CDR3 contains 16 residues. Per germline, CDR1 WNHNN and CDR2 SYGVQD (reference sequence). Trimming stripped 0 bases from V and 8 bases from J, with 17 bases between.

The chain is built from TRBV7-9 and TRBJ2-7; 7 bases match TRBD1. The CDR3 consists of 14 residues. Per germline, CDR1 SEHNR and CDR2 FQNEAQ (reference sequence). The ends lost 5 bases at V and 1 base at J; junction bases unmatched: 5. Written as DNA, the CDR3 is TGTGCCAGCAGCCCACGGGACAGATCCTACGAGCAGTACTTC. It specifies CASSPRDRSYEQYF.

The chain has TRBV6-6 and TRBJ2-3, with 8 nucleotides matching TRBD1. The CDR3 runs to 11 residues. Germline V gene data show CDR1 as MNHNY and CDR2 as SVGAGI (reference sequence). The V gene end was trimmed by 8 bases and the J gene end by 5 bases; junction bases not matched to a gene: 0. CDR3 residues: CASDRGDTQYF. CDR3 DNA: TGTGCCAGCGACAGGGGAGATACGCAGTATTTT.

Here the CDR3 DNA reads TGTGCCAGTCACACGGGAGTCTGGGACGGGTACACAGATACGCAGTATTTT. It specifies CASHTGVWDGYTDTQYF. V usage is TRBV27 and J usage is TRBJ2-3; D perhaps matches TRBD2 (6 bases). Germline V gene lookup returns CDR1 MNHEY and CDR2 SMNVEV (reference sequence). V was pared by 9 bases and J by 2 bases, with 24 bases between. This CDR3 is 17 amino acids long.